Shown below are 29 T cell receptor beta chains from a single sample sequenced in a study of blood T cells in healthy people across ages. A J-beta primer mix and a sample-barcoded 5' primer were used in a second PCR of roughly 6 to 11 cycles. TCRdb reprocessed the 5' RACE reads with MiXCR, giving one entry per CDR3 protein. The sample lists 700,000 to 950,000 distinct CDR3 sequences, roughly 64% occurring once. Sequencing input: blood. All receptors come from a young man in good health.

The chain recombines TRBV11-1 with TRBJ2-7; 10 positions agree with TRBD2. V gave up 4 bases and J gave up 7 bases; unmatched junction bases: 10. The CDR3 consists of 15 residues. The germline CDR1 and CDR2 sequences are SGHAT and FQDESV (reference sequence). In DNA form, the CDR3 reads TGTGCCAGCAGCTATACTAGCGGGGCCTACAATGAGCAGTACTTC. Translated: CASSYTSGAYNEQYF.

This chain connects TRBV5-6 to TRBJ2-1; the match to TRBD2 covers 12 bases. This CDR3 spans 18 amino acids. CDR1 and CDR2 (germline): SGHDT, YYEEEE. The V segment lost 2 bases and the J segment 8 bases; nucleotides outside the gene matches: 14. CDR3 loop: CASSFPMTSGSSIDEQFF. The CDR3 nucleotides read TGTGCCAGCAGCTTTCCAATGACTAGCGGGAGTTCTATAGATGAGCAGTTCTTC.

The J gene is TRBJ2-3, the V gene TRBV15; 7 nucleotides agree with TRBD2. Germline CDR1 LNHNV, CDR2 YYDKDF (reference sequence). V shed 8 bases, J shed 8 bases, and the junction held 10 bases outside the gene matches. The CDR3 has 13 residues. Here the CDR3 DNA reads TGTGCCACCGACGGACTAGGTGCGGGTACGCAGTATTTT. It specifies CATDGLGAGTQYF. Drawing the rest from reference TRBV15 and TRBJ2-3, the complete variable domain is DAMVIQNPRYQVTQFGKPVTLSCSQTLNHNVMYWYQQKSSQAPKLLFHYYDKDFNNEADTPDNFQSRRPNTSFCFLDIRSPGLGDTAMYLCATDGLGAGTQYFGPGTRLTVL.

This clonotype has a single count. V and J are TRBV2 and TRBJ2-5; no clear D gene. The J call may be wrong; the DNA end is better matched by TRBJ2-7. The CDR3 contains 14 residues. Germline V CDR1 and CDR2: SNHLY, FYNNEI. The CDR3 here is CASSVGRSVTEQYF. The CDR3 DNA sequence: TGTGCCAGCAGTGTAGGTCGTTCCGTAACCGAGCAGTACTTC.

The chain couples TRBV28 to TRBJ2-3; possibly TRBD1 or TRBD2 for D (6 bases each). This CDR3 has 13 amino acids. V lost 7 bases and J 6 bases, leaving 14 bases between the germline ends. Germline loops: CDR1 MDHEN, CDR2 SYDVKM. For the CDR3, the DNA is TGTGCCAGCACCGGGGGCGGATTTGATACGCAGTATTTT. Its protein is CASTGGGFDTQYF.

The CDR3 nucleotides read TGCAGCGTTGAAGGGGGAGCCCATGAGCAGTTCTTC. Amino acid sequence: CSVEGGAHEQFF. The J gene is TRBJ2-1, the V gene TRBV29-1; tentatively, D is TRBD2 (5 bases). There are 12 residues in the CDR3. Germline V gene sequence: CDR1 SQVTM, CDR2 ANQGSEA. V lost 1 base to trimming and J lost 8 bases, with 9 bases between them.

The chain's CDR3 is CASSPGTGTRYEQYF. The DNA for the CDR3 is TGTGCCAGCAGTCCGGGGACAGGGACTAGGTACGAGCAGTACTTC. The J gene is TRBJ2-7, the V gene TRBV12-3 or TRBV12-4, with D maybe TRBD1 (9 bases). This CDR3 has 15 amino acids. Trimming pared 5 bases from V and 4 bases from J, leaving 18 bases between.

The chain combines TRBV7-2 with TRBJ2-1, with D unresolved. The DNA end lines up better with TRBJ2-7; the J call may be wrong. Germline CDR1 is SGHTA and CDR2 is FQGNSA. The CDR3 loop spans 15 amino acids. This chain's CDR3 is CASSLGSSSYNEQYF. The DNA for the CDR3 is TGTGCCAGCAGCTTAGGTAGCAGCTCCTACAATGAGCAGTACTTC.

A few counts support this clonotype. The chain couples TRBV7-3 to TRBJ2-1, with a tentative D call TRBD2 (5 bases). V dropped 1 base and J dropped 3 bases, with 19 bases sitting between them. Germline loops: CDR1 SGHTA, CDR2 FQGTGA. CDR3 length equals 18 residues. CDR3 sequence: CASSLIAGRSPGYNEQFF. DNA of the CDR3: TGTGCCAGCAGCTTAATCGCGGGCCGATCCCCTGGCTACAATGAGCAGTTCTTC.

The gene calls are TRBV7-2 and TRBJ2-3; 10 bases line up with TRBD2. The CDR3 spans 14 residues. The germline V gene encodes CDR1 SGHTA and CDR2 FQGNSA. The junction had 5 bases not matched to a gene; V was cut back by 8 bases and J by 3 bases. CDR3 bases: TGTGCCAGCTCCGGACTAGCGGTGACAGATACGCAGTATTTT. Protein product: CASSGLAVTDTQYF.

CDR3 nucleotides: TGTGCCAGCAGGGGCGGCATCCAAGAGACCCAGTACTTC. This encodes CASRGGIQETQYF. This chain joins TRBV7-2 and TRBJ2-5; the D is unclear. The CDR3 covers 13 residues. V lost 6 bases and J lost 1, with 9 bases in between. CDR1 and CDR2 from the germline V gene are SGHTA and FQGNSA.

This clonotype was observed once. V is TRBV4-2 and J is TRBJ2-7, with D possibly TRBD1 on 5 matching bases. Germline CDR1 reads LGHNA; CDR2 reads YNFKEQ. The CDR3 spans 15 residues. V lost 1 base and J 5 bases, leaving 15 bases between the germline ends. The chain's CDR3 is CASSQALGVGHEQYF. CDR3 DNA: TGTGCCAGCAGCCAAGCGCTAGGGGTGGGGCACGAGCAGTACTTC.

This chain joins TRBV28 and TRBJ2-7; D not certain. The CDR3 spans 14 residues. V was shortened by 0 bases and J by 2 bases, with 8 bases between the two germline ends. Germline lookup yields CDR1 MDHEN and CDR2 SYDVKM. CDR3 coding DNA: TGTGCCAGCAGTTTATGGCTAGAAACCTACGAGCAGTACTTC. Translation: CASSLWLETYEQYF.

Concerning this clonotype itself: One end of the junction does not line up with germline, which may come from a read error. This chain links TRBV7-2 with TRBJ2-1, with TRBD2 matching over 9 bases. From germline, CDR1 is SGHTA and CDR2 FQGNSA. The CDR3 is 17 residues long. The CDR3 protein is CASSLLPSGVSYNERFF. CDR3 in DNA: TGTGCCAGCAGCTTACTCCCTAGCGGGGTCTCCTACAATGAGCGGTTCTTC.

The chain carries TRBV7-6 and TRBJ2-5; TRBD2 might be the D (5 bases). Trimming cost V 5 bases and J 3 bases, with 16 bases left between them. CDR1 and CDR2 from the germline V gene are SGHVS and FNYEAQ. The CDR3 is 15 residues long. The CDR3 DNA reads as TGTGCCAGCAGCCCCACCCACGACGGGAAAGAGACCCAGTACTTC. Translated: CASSPTHDGKETQYF.

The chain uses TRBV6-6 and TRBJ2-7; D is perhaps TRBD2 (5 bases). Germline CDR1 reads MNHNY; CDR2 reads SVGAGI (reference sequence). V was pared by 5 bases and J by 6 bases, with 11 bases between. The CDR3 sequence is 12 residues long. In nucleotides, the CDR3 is TGTGCCAGCAGTCGGGATGGACCCGAGCAGTACTTC. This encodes CASSRDGPEQYF.

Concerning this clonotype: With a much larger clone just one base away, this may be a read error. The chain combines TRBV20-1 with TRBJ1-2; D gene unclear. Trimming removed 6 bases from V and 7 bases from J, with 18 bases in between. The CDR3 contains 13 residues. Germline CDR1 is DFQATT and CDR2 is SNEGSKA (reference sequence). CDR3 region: CSAKESGDVGYTF. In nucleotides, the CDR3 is TGCAGTGCCAAGGAGAGCGGAGATGTTGGCTACACCTTC.

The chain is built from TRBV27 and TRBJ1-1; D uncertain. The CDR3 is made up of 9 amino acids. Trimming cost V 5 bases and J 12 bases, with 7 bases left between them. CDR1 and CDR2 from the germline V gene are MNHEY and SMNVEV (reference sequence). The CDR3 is CASSPPTFF. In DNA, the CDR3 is TGTGCCAGCAGTCCGCCGACTTTCTTT.

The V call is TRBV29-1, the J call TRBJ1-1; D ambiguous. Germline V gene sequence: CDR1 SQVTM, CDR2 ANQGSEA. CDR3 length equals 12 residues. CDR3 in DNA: TGCACAAGCGGCAATTGGAACACTGAAGCTTTCTTT. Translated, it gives CTSGNWNTEAFF.

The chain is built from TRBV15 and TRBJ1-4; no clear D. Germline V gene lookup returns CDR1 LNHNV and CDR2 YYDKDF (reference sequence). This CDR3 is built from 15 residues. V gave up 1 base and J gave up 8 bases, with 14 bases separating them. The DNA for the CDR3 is TGTGCCACCAGCAGAGGCCGGGCAGGCGGGGAAAAACTGTTTTTT. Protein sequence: CATSRGRAGGEKLFF.

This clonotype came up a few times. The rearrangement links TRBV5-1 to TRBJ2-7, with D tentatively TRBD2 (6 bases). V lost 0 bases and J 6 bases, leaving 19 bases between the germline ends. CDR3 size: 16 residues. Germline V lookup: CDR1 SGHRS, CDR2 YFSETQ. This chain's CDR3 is CASSLEERARPREQYF. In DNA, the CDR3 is TGCGCCAGCAGCTTGGAAGAGCGGGCTCGACCCCGCGAGCAGTACTTC. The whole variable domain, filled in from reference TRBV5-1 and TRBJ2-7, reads KAGVTQTPRYLIKTRGQQVTLSCSPISGHRSVSWYQQTPGQGLQFLFEYFSETQRNKGNFPGRFSGRQFSNSRSEMNVSTLELGDSALYLCASSLEERARPREQYFGPGTRLTVT.

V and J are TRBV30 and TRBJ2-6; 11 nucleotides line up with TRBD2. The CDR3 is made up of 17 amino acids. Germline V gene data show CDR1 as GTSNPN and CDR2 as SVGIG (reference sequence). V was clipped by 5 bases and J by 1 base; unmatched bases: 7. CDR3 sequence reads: CAWAFSGRGSGANVLTF. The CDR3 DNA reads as TGTGCCTGGGCCTTTAGCGGGAGGGGGTCTGGGGCCAACGTCCTGACTTTC. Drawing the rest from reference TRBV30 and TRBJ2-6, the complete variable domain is SQTIHQWPATLVQPVGSPLSLECTVEGTSNPNLYWYRQAAGRGLQLLFYSVGIGQISSEVPQNLSASRPQDRQFILSSKKLLLSDSGFYLCAWAFSGRGSGANVLTFGAGSRLTVL.

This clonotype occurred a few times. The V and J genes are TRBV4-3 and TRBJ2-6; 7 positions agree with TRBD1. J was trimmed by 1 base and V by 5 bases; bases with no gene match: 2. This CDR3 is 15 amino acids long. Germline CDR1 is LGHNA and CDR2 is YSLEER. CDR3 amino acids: CASSGQVSGANVLTF. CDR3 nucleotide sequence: TGCGCCAGCAGCGGACAGGTTTCTGGGGCCAACGTCCTGACTTTC.

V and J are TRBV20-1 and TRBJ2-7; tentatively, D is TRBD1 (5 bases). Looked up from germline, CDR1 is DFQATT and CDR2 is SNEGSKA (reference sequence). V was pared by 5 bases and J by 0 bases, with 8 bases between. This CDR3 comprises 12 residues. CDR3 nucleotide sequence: TGCAGTGCTGTAGACAGCTCCTACGAGCAGTACTTC. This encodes CSAVDSSYEQYF.

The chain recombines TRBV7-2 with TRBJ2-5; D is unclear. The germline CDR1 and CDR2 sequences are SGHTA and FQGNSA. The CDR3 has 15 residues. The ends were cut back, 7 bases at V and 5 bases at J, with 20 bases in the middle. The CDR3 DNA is TGTGCCAGCACCAACTCTTGGAATTTGGGGGAGACCCAGTACTTC. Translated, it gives CASTNSWNLGETQYF.

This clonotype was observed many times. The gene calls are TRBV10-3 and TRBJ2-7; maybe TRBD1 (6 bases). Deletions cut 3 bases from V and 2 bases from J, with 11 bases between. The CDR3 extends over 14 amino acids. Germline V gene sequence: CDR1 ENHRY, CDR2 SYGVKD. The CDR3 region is CAISDATGTYEQYF. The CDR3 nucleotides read TGTGCCATCAGTGACGCCACAGGGACCTACGAGCAGTACTTC.

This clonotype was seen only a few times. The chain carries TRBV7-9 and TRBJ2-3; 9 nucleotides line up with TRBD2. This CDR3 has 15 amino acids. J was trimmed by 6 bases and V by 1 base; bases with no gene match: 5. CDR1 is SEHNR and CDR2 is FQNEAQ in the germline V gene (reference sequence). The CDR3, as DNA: TGTGCCAGCAGCTTAGAGGCTAGCGGGGTGGATACGCAGTATTTT. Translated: CASSLEASGVDTQYF.

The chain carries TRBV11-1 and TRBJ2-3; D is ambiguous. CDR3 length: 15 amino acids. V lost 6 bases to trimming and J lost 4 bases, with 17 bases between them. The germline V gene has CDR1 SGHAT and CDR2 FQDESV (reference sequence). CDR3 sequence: CASSARWEQPDTQYF. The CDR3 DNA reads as TGTGCCAGCAGTGCCCGGTGGGAACAGCCAGATACGCAGTATTTT.

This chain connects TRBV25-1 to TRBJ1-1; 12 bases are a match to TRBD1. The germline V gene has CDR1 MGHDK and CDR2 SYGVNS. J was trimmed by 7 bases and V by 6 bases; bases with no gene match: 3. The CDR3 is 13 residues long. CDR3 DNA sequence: TGTGCCAGCAGGGGACAGGGGGCGCGTGAAGCTTTCTTT. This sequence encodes CASRGQGAREAFF.